A selection of T cell receptor beta chains follows, all from one sample in a study of metastatic and nonmetastatic thyroid tumors. TCRdb re-called clones from the PCR reads using MiXCR. This table holds approximately 21,000 clones, around 19% found once. Sequencing input: blood. The receptor source for this set is a male donor with papillary thyroid cancer or a benign thyroid nodule (not recorded which). Some clones in this sample may be carry-over from other donors' samples. Each CDR3 is given without its conserved first and last residue.

CDR3 protein: ASSGAVPTDTQY; V gene: TRBV9; J gene: TRBJ2-3; CDR3 length: 12
CDR3 protein: ASSGDRNYNSPLH; V gene: TRBV2; J gene: TRBJ1-6; CDR3 length: 13
CDR3 protein: AWSVSGSQPQH; V gene: TRBV30; J gene: TRBJ1-5; CDR3 length: 11
CDR3 protein: ASRPFGGRGLNTEAF; V gene: TRBV28; J gene: TRBJ1-1; CDR3 length: 15
CDR3 protein: ASSPGDGYT; V gene: TRBV18; J gene: TRBJ1-2; CDR3 length: 9
CDR3 protein: ASSDKGGIYEQY; V gene: TRBV5-1; J gene: TRBJ2-7; CDR3 length: 12
CDR3 protein: ASSNLRGGGAEAF; V gene: TRBV6-1; J gene: TRBJ1-1; CDR3 length: 13
CDR3 protein: ASSQGTGEAF; V gene: TRBV6-1; J gene: TRBJ1-1; CDR3 length: 10
CDR3 protein: ASTSLGDQPQH; V gene: TRBV7-9; J gene: TRBJ1-5; CDR3 length: 11
CDR3 protein: SARDTRAISFPNYGYT; V gene: TRBV20-1; J gene: TRBJ1-2; CDR3 length: 16
CDR3 protein: SASLLAPSTDTQY; V gene: TRBV20-1; J gene: TRBJ2-3; CDR3 length: 13
CDR3 protein: ATGQGEPQY; V gene: TRBV12-3/TRBV12-4; J gene: TRBJ2-5; CDR3 length: 9
CDR3 protein: VSGTGIYGYT; V gene: TRBV28; J gene: TRBJ1-2; CDR3 length: 10
CDR3 protein: ASSEGAIGTEAF; V gene: TRBV6-1; J gene: TRBJ1-1; CDR3 length: 12
CDR3 protein: ASSYDRWNNQPQH; V gene: TRBV6-2/TRBV6-3; J gene: TRBJ1-5; CDR3 length: 13
CDR3 protein: ASSPTSSSGANVLT; V gene: TRBV4-2; J gene: TRBJ2-6; CDR3 length: 14
CDR3 protein: ASSYLTYEQY; V gene: TRBV6-2/TRBV6-3; J gene: TRBJ2-7; CDR3 length: 10
CDR3 protein: ASSVRWRLGYT; V gene: TRBV19; J gene: TRBJ1-2; CDR3 length: 11
CDR3 protein: VSISRGGNTGELF; V gene: TRBV27; J gene: TRBJ2-2; CDR3 length: 13
CDR3 protein: ASSGYRVRRNQPQH; V gene: TRBV19; J gene: TRBJ1-5; CDR3 length: 14
CDR3 protein: SARAPTGGAKNGYT; V gene: TRBV20-1; J gene: TRBJ1-2; CDR3 length: 14
CDR3 protein: ASGINSYNEQF; V gene: TRBV12-5; J gene: TRBJ2-1; CDR3 length: 11
CDR3 protein: ASSRTGPLEKLF; V gene: TRBV27; J gene: TRBJ1-4; CDR3 length: 12
CDR3 protein: ASSWDPDGGYT; V gene: TRBV12-3/TRBV12-4; J gene: TRBJ1-2; CDR3 length: 11
CDR3 protein: ASSLSALEAF; V gene: TRBV28; J gene: TRBJ1-1; CDR3 length: 10
CDR3 protein: ASRPDRNPNSPLH; V gene: TRBV6-1; J gene: TRBJ1-6; CDR3 length: 13
CDR3 protein: ASSRTEGQSSPLH; V gene: TRBV5-1; J gene: TRBJ1-6; CDR3 length: 13
CDR3 protein: ASSQWDLAVGRTGELF; V gene: TRBV4-2; J gene: TRBJ2-2; CDR3 length: 16